This TCR beta chain came from a study of cytomegalovirus exposure and HLA in healthy donors. Study information: When 350 to 400 donors were genotyped, approximately 81% of them were found to fall in the Caucasian-associated ancestry cluster.

The germline V gene encodes CDR1 SGHVS and CDR2 FQNEAQ. V was clipped by 0 bases and J by 4 bases; unmatched bases: 3. This CDR3 comprises 15 residues. Vbeta (60) and Jbeta (13) primers were used in the PCR. TCRdb's table, derived via immunoSEQ multiplex PCR, lists solely in-frame clones and lacks some. The table includes about 190,000 clones, approximately 86% detected once. V usage is TRBV7-8 and J usage is TRBJ2-3; 8 bases match TRBD1. Sequencing was done on a sample of PBMCs. The source is a woman younger than 45 in good health and CMV-seronegative. Here the CDR3 DNA reads TGTGCCAGCAGCTTAGCGCAGGGGGCGGCAGATACGCAGTATTTT. Residues: CASSLAQGAADTQYF.